Presented here are 9 T cell receptor beta chains from one specimen sequenced in a study of blood T cell repertoires in COVID-19. Clones were sequenced by immunoSEQ multiplex PCR, and TCRdb holds only the in-frame ones, with some missing. The table has about 300,000 clones, around 88% seen once. Sequenced: peripheral blood. Receptors were obtained from a woman in her 50s with acute or convalescent COVID-19.

The chain couples TRBV12-3 or TRBV12-4 to TRBJ2-1; 7 nucleotides agree with TRBD2. This CDR3 is built from 13 residues. Trimming removed 5 bases from V and 7 bases from J; junction bases left unmatched: 5. The DNA for the CDR3 is TGTGCCAGCAGTCGGGCGGGAGTTAATGAGCAGTTCTTC. Its protein product is CASSRAGVNEQFF.

This clone has only a few counts. V gene TRBV27 combines with J gene TRBJ1-1, with a tentative D call TRBD1 (6 bases). V lost 0 bases and J 4 bases, leaving 12 bases between the germline ends. Germline V CDR1 and CDR2: MNHEY, SMNVEV (reference sequence). The length of the CDR3 is 15 residues. CDR3 sequence reads: CASSLSRGWGTEAFF. The CDR3 coding sequence is TGTGCCAGCAGTTTATCTAGGGGGTGGGGCACTGAAGCTTTCTTT.

The V and J genes are TRBV5-1 and TRBJ1-1; 11 bases agree with TRBD1. CDR1 is SGHRS, CDR2 YFSETQ, per germline. The CDR3 extends over 16 amino acids. J gave up 0 bases and V 6 bases, and 7 bases lay outside the gene matches. CDR3: CASIVGTGGMNTEAFF. In nucleotides, the CDR3 is TGCGCCAGCATAGTCGGGACAGGGGGTATGAACACTGAAGCTTTCTTT. The whole variable domain, remainder taken from reference TRBV5-1 and TRBJ1-1, is KAGVTQTPRYLIKTRGQQVTLSCSPISGHRSVSWYQQTPGQGLQFLFEYFSETQRNKGNFPGRFSGRQFSNSRSEMNVSTLELGDSALYLCASIVGTGGMNTEAFFGQGTRLTVV.

This clone was observed a single time. The chain links TRBV18 to TRBJ2-5; D gene ambiguous. V was cut by 0 bases and J by 4 bases, with 6 bases left in between. CDR3 length: 13 amino acids. The germline gives CDR1 KGHSH, CDR2 LQKENI. The CDR3 sequence: CASSPPHGETQYF. CDR3 DNA: TGTGCCAGCTCACCACCGCACGGAGAGACCCAGTACTTC.

The chain is built from TRBV7-3 and TRBJ2-2, with TRBD2 identical over 8 bases. The CDR3 sequence is 16 residues long. J was trimmed by 3 bases and V by 2 bases; bases with no gene match: 5. Germline V CDR1 and CDR2: SGHTA, FQGTGA. This CDR3 reads CASSLLSGRDTGELFF. The CDR3 DNA is TGTGCCAGCAGCTTATTGAGCGGGAGAGACACCGGGGAGCTGTTTTTT.

This clone was observed once. Distinct nucleotide sequences in the sample also encode this CDR3. The chain links TRBV27 to TRBJ2-7; D not resolved. The V gene's germline CDR1 is MNHEY and CDR2 SMNVEV (reference sequence). Deletions cut 1 base from V and 2 bases from J, with 6 bases between. This CDR3 is built from 13 residues. The CDR3 DNA reads as TGTGCCAGCAGTTTATACAGAACCTACGAGCAGTACTTC. This gives the protein CASSLYRTYEQYF.

The chain carries TRBV7-3 and TRBJ2-7; 7 nucleotides match TRBD2. The CDR3 is made up of 16 amino acids. The germline V gene has CDR1 SGHTA and CDR2 FQGTGA. Trimming cost V 5 bases and J 0 bases; bases outside gene matches: 10. The CDR3 DNA is TGTGCCAGCAGCACCCATAGCGGGTCCTACTCCTACGAGCAGTACTTC. This translates into CASSTHSGSYSYEQYF. The full variable domain, completed using reference TRBV7-3 and TRBJ2-7, is GAGVSQTPSNKVTEKGKYVELRCDPISGHTALYWYRQSLGQGPEFLIYFQGTGAADDSGLPNDRFFAVRPEGSVSTLKIQRTERGDSAVYLCASSTHSGSYSYEQYFGPGTRLTVT.

The chain carries TRBV5-1 and TRBJ2-1; TRBD2 matches 14 bases. From germline, CDR1 is SGHRS and CDR2 YFSETQ. This CDR3 comprises 18 residues. Unmatched junction bases numbered 8, after V lost 1 base and J lost 5 bases. The CDR3 DNA reads as TGCGCCAGCAGCTTGAGACTAGCGGGAGGGCCTTCAAACAATGAGCAGTTCTTC. Residues: CASSLRLAGGPSNNEQFF.

This chain uses TRBV6-2 or TRBV6-3 with TRBJ1-2; 9 nucleotides line up with TRBD1. CDR3 length: 15 residues. Germline CDR1 and CDR2: MNHEY and SVGEGT. The V segment lost 6 bases and the J segment 5 bases; nucleotides outside the gene matches: 10. CDR3 region: CASSAGDRALYGYTF. CDR3 DNA sequence: TGTGCCAGCAGCGCCGGGGACAGGGCGCTATATGGCTACACCTTC.